Following are 20 T cell receptor beta chains from one sample sequenced in a study of blood T cell repertoires in COVID-19. Only in-frame clones appear in the TCRdb table, and some are missing; sequencing was by immunoSEQ multiplex PCR. The sample consists of roughly 130,000 clones, roughly 80% of them appearing once. Source material: peripheral blood. The receptor source for this set is a woman between 70 and 85 years old with COVID-19, enrolled during active disease.

CDR3 nucleotides: TGTGCCAGCAGCTTGGAGGGCGGGGCCCCCACTGAAGCTTTCTTT. Its protein product is CASSLEGGAPTEAFF. The chain uses TRBV5-5 and TRBJ1-1, with a tentative D call TRBD1 (5 bases). CDR1 is SGHKS, CDR2 YYEKEE, per germline (reference sequence). The CDR3 sequence is 15 residues long. The V end was cut by 0 bases, the J end by 4 bases, with 13 bases between.

V usage is TRBV10-3 and J usage is TRBJ1-1, with 7 bases lining up with TRBD1. The CDR3 is 14 amino acids. Trimming removed 0 bases from V and 4 bases from J; junction bases left unmatched: 2. The V gene's germline CDR1 is ENHRY and CDR2 SYGVKD. Here the CDR3 DNA reads TGTGCCATCAGTGAGTCGGCAGGGGGCACTGAAGCTTTCTTT. Amino acid sequence: CAISESAGGTEAFF.

In its sample, this clone is medium-sized. The chain joins TRBV28 to TRBJ1-2; TRBD1 matches at 10 bases. V lost 6 bases and J lost 7; bases outside the gene matches: 5. The germline CDR1 and CDR2 sequences are MDHEN and SYDVKM. The CDR3 loop spans 13 amino acids. In DNA form, the CDR3 reads TGTGCCAGCAGCCGACAGGGGGCGATTGGCTACACCTTC. This translates into CASSRQGAIGYTF.

In its sample, this clone was seen once. This chain connects TRBV3-1 (or the pseudogene TRBV3-2) to TRBJ2-1; 9 bases fit TRBD2. V lost 5 bases and J lost 4; bases outside the gene matches: 6. CDR3 length: 15 amino acids. The germline CDR1 and CDR2 sequences are LGHDT and YNNKEL (reference sequence). CDR3 DNA sequence: TGTGCCAGCAGCGCGACTAGCGGAGGGTACAATGAGCAGTTCTTC. It translates to CASSATSGGYNEQFF.

The CDR3 sequence: CASSGGGIDTQYF. As DNA, the CDR3 is TGTGCCAGCAGTGGCGGGGGAATAGATACGCAGTATTTT. The chain is built from TRBV7-2 and TRBJ2-3, with 7 bases fitting TRBD2. The germline V gene encodes CDR1 SGHTA and CDR2 FQGNSA. J gave up 5 bases and V 6 bases, and 5 bases lay outside the gene matches. CDR3 size: 13 residues.

The V call is TRBV15, the J call TRBJ2-7; perhaps TRBD2 as D (5 bases). V gave up 3 bases and J gave up 6 bases, with 15 bases separating them. This CDR3 region has 14 residues. Germline CDR1 is LNHNV and CDR2 is YYDKDF (reference sequence). CDR3 bases: TGTGCCACCAGCAGGTCCGGGGAGTCCGGCGAGCAGTACTTC. The encoded protein is CATSRSGESGEQYF. Full variable domain (remainder filled in from reference TRBV15 and TRBJ2-7): DAMVIQNPRYQVTQFGKPVTLSCSQTLNHNVMYWYQQKSSQAPKLLFHYYDKDFNNEADTPDNFQSRRPNTSFCFLDIRSPGLGDTAMYLCATSRSGESGEQYFGPGTRLTVT.

The chain combines TRBV7-2 with TRBJ2-7; 8 bases align to TRBD2. The J segment lost 5 bases and the V segment lost 5 bases, leaving 8 bases of the junction unmatched. This CDR3 comprises 14 residues. Germline V gene data show CDR1 as SGHTA and CDR2 as FQGNSA. CDR3 amino acids: CASSIQAGANEQYF. Here the CDR3 DNA reads TGTGCCAGCAGCATTCAAGCGGGGGCAAACGAGCAGTACTTC.

CDR3 protein: CASSRGQSALLFF. In nucleotides, the CDR3 is TGTGCCAGCAGCCGTGGACAGAGCGCTCTCCTGTTTTTT. J is TRBJ1-4 and V is TRBV7-6, with D maybe TRBD1 (6 bases). CDR1 and CDR2 from the germline V gene are SGHVS and FNYEAQ. This CDR3 is 13 amino acids long. Trimming took 5 bases from V and 14 from J, leaving 18 bases between them. The full variable domain, in which reference TRBV7-6 and TRBJ1-4 provide the parts outside the CDR3, is GAGVSQSPRYKVTKRGQDVALRCDPISGHVSLYWYRQALGQGPEFLTYFNYEAQQDKSGLPNDRFSAERPEGSISTLTIQRTEQRDSAMYRCASSRGQSALLFFGSGTQLSVL.

The chain recombines TRBV12-3 or TRBV12-4 with TRBJ1-6, with 8 bases aligning to TRBD1. CDR3 length: 13 amino acids. Trimming removed 8 bases from V and 4 bases from J; junction bases left unmatched: 1. The CDR3 nucleotides are TGTGCCAGCTGGACAGGGTATAATTCACCCCTCCACTTT. Translated, it gives CASWTGYNSPLHF.

The V call is TRBV9, the J call TRBJ1-3; 7 bases are shared with TRBD1. The CDR3 spans 16 residues. Looked up from germline, CDR1 is SGDLS and CDR2 is YYNGEE. Trimming took 2 bases from V and 0 from J; bases not matched to a gene: 5. The CDR3 loop is CASSVGQSNSGNTIYF. The CDR3 coding sequence is TGTGCCAGCAGCGTGGGACAGTCAAACTCTGGAAACACCATATATTTT.

The rearrangement links TRBV4-2 to TRBJ2-7; TRBD2 matches at 8 bases. Germline V gene sequence: CDR1 LGHNA, CDR2 YNFKEQ. The CDR3 loop spans 17 amino acids. V was clipped by 0 bases and J by 3 bases; unmatched bases: 10. CDR3 sequence reads: CASSQDKLRGVVYEQYF. The CDR3 DNA reads as TGTGCCAGCAGCCAAGATAAATTGCGGGGGGTCGTCTACGAGCAGTACTTC.

The chain recombines TRBV7-2 with TRBJ1-5; perhaps TRBD1 as D (5 bases). The V gene's germline CDR1 is SGHTA and CDR2 FQGNSA. The CDR3 has 17 residues. V gave up 1 base and J gave up 6 bases, with 19 bases separating them. The CDR3 DNA sequence: TGTGCCAGCAGCTTAGGAGTCATGGGGGGAGCTGTTCAGCCCCAGCATTTT. It encodes CASSLGVMGGAVQPQHF.

This clone was observed a single time. V gene TRBV5-1 combines with J gene TRBJ1-3, with a weak D call TRBD1 (6 bases). CDR3 length: 14 amino acids. Trimming shortened V by 4 bases and J by 0 bases, and 8 bases separated the two germline ends. The germline CDR1 and CDR2 sequences are SGHRS and YFSETQ. CDR3 region: CASSADSSGNTIYF. The CDR3 DNA is TGCGCCAGCAGCGCGGACAGCTCTGGAAACACCATATATTTT.

The chain combines TRBV7-6 with TRBJ1-2, with 8 bases matching TRBD1. Germline-derived CDR1 and CDR2 are SGHVS and FNYEAQ. The CDR3 has 15 residues. Trimming took 5 bases from V and 4 from J; bases not matched to a gene: 9. DNA of the CDR3: TGTGCCAGCAGCCAAGGGACAGGAGGGCCCTATGGCTACACCTTC. The encoded protein is CASSQGTGGPYGYTF.

The chain links TRBV29-1 to TRBJ1-1, with D unresolved. This CDR3 has 12 residues. Trimming stripped 4 bases from V and 4 bases from J, with 10 bases between. Germline CDR1 and CDR2: SQVTM and ANQGSEA. In DNA, the CDR3 is TGCAGCGTTGTCGGGTCATCCACTGAAGCTTTCTTT. This gives the protein CSVVGSSTEAFF.

The chain's CDR3 is CASSYSNLAGGYEQYF. For the CDR3, the DNA is TGTGCCAGCAGTTACTCGAACCTAGCGGGGGGATACGAGCAGTACTTC. The chain recombines TRBV6-5 with TRBJ2-7, with 11 bases lining up with TRBD2. The CDR3 is 16 residues long. J lost 4 bases, V lost 0 bases, and 5 bases had no gene match. Germline V gene sequence: CDR1 MNHEY, CDR2 SVGAGI.

The V gene is TRBV19, the J gene TRBJ1-6, with D tentatively TRBD1 (6 bases). The germline CDR1 and CDR2 sequences are LNHDA and SQIVND (reference sequence). The CDR3 has 14 residues. The V end lost 11 bases, the J end lost 4 bases, and 15 bases lay between the germline ends. The CDR3 DNA reads as TGTGCCGTAAGCCCCCAGGGGTATAATTCACCCCTCCACTTT. Translated, it gives CAVSPQGYNSPLHF.

This clone was counted between two and nine times. The V and J genes are TRBV5-6 and TRBJ1-6; 9 bases fit TRBD1. The CDR3 has 15 amino acids. Germline V gene data show CDR1 as SGHDT and CDR2 as YYEEEE. V trimming: 4 bases; J trimming: 10 bases; junction bases outside the gene matches: 9. In DNA, the CDR3 is TGTGCCAGCAGCCCACCCGGGACAGGGTTCTCACCCCTCCACTTT. Its translation: CASSPPGTGFSPLHF.

The chain is built from TRBV24-1 and TRBJ2-2; D remains ambiguous. With 0 bases removed from V and 3 bases from J, the gap between germline ends came to 4 bases. In germline, CDR1 is KGHDR, CDR2 SFDVKD. This CDR3 region has 14 residues. The CDR3 region is CATSDLLDTGELFF. The CDR3 region has the DNA TGTGCCACCAGTGATTTGCTAGACACCGGGGAGCTGTTTTTT.

The genes are TRBV19 and TRBJ2-1; 10 nucleotides agree with TRBD2. With 7 bases clipped from V and 7 bases from J, the junction kept 13 bases outside the gene matches. Germline assignment: CDR1 LNHDA and CDR2 SQIVND (reference sequence). This CDR3 is built from 16 residues. CDR3 in amino acids: CASTVWSGGAWNEQFF. CDR3 nucleotides: TGTGCCAGTACCGTCTGGAGCGGGGGGGCCTGGAATGAGCAGTTCTTC.